This entry describes one T cell receptor beta chain. What it recognizes is unknown. TCRdb re-analysed the 5' RACE reads in MiXCR, keeping a single row per CDR3 protein. Of fewer than 650,000 distinct CDR3 sequences detected, 20% to 25% appear once; the ten largest clones hold 15% to 20%. The sample originates from a study of T cells after yellow fever vaccination. On the study more broadly: Preparation of fractions with low cell numbers was performed using SMART-Seq v4 Ultra Low Input. Study-level findings and limits: From the bulk population, abundant clonotypes could contaminate and appear within FACS-sorted repertoires.

The junction had 11 bases not matched to a gene; V was cut back by 4 bases and J by 6 bases. This CDR3 region has 16 residues. Germline loops: CDR1 SGHVS, CDR2 FQNEAQ. The J gene is TRBJ1-5, the V gene TRBV7-8; 8 bases agree with TRBD1. Sequenced material: PBMCs, taken 20 to 25 days after the first yellow fever vaccination. This clonotype was sampled from a man between 18 and 29 years old who received the YFV17D yellow fever vaccine. CDR3 nucleotides: TGTGCCAGCAGCTGGGGCGGACAGGGTGACGGTCAGCCCCAGCATTTT. It codes for CASSWGGQGDGQPQHF.